This TCR beta chain was found in a study of cytomegalovirus exposure and HLA in healthy donors. The study's findings and limits: Highest at DRB1 and lowest at HLA-C, TCR association rates differed among HLA loci in a later analysis. What TCR beta sequences reportedly achieved was accurate prediction of HLA-A and HLA-B alleles in most subjects. Productive status was seen about 90% or about 30% of the time for most TCR beta V segments in an earlier analysis.

With regard to this clone: Its specificity is not known.

V was clipped by 3 bases and J by 2 bases; unmatched bases: 18. Germline CDR1 is SGHDT and CDR2 is YYEEEE. The CDR3 has 19 residues. A multiplex PCR was run with 60 Vbeta primers and 13 Jbeta primers. Clones were read by immunoSEQ multiplex PCR, and TCRdb kept only the in-frame ones, dropping some. The sample lists about 160,000 clones; just over 75% were seen once. The clonotype was recovered from a woman in her forties in good health and CMV-seronegative. The chain links TRBV5-6 to TRBJ2-7; 9 bases agree with TRBD2. Input material: PBMCs. CDR3 amino acids: CASSSPGGAGGPITYEQYF. The CDR3 nucleotides read TGTGCCAGCAGCTCCCCCGGGGGGGCGGGAGGGCCGATAACCTACGAGCAGTACTTC.